This TCR beta chain stems from a study of T-cell memory formation after mild COVID-19. The CDR3 is made up of 13 amino acids. The germline V and J ends were trimmed by 3 bases and 7 bases, with 11 bases remaining between them. Germline loops: CDR1 MNHEY, CDR2 SMNVEV (reference sequence). TCRdb re-called the 5' RACE reads with MiXCR, one entry per CDR3 protein. The profile shows about 430,000 distinct CDR3 sequences, roughly 26% of them singletons. The clonotype originates from an adult woman who had mild COVID-19 (a few samples of this study predate the infection). Cell type and time point are not known. The J gene is TRBJ2-3, the V gene TRBV27, with a weak D call TRBD1 (5 bases). The source material was PBMCs or a T cell subset sorted from them (not recorded which). CDR3 residues: CASSLKGIYTQYF. The CDR3 nucleotides are TGTGCCAGCAGTTTGAAGGGGATCTATACGCAGTATTTT.